The clone carrying this T cell receptor beta chain was picked up a small number of times. Its antigen is not known. This specimen belongs to a study of blood T cells in healthy people across ages. It was with a sample-barcoded 5' primer and a J-beta primer mix that a second PCR of roughly 7 to 11 cycles was run. MiXCR, applied by TCRdb to the 5' RACE reads, yields one record per CDR3 protein. Here the sample spans just under 750,000 distinct CDR3 sequences, about a fifth being singletons. Whole-study findings and limits: Long-lived donors had more naive CD4+ cells and higher diversity than aged donors.

Specimen: blood. The source of this sequence is a man aged 70-80 years in good health.

CDR3 coding DNA: TGTGCCAGCCATGACAGCAACTCCTACAATGAGCAGTTCTTC. It codes for CASHDSNSYNEQFF. This rearrangement joins TRBV6-5 to TRBJ2-1; TRBD1 might be the D (5 bases). CDR1 MNHEY and CDR2 SVGAGI come from the germline V gene. The CDR3 spans 14 residues. V dropped 8 bases and J dropped 0 bases, with 11 bases sitting between them.